The 8 T cell receptor beta chains given below trace back to one sample, sequenced in a study of blood T cell dynamics during melanoma immunotherapy. As to time point: pre-treatment baseline. The table came from immunoSEQ multiplex PCR; TCRdb's copy has only in-frame clones and leaves some out. The table has almost 25,000 clones, around nine tenths seen once; the top ten hold 4.6%. The sequences come from blood, collected from a patient treated with checkpoint blockade. The receptors originated from a human donor with melanoma.

This sequence joins TRBV28 and TRBJ2-2; D uncertain. Per germline, CDR1 MDHEN and CDR2 SYDVKM. The CDR3 spans 15 residues. V was cut by 1 base and J by 0 bases, with 6 bases left in between. This CDR3 is CASSLYGTNTGELFF. As DNA, the CDR3 is TGTGCCAGCAGTTTATACGGAACGAACACCGGGGAGCTGTTTTTT.

This clone was found a few times. The chain has TRBV21-1 and TRBJ1-5. TRBV21-1 represents a pseudogene. This CDR3 region has 16 residues. CDR3 loop: CASSNLAGLSNQPQHF. The CDR3 DNA reads as TGTGCCAGCAGCAATCTCGCGGGCCTTAGCAATCAGCCCCAGCATTTT.

The chain carries TRBV5-6 and TRBJ2-5; D remains ambiguous. CDR1 and CDR2 from the germline V gene are SGHDT and YYEEEE. The V end was cut by 1 base, the J end by 3 bases, with 7 bases between. This CDR3 has 13 amino acids. The chain's CDR3 is CASSLWTEETQYF. The DNA for the CDR3 is TGTGCCAGCAGCTTGTGGACGGAAGAGACCCAGTACTTC.

The rearrangement links TRBV14 to TRBJ1-2; D gene unclear. The ends were cut back, 1 base at V and 2 bases at J, with 5 bases in the middle. Germline values: CDR1 SGHDN, CDR2 FVKESK. The CDR3 extends over 13 amino acids. This CDR3 reads CASSQGQNYGYTF. CDR3 DNA: TGTGCCAGCAGCCAAGGCCAGAACTATGGCTACACCTTC.

This chain uses TRBV5-1 with TRBJ2-1; D gene uncertain. Germline loops: CDR1 SGHRS, CDR2 YFSETQ. Trimming pared 6 bases from V and 0 bases from J, leaving 7 bases between. This CDR3 has 13 amino acids. Here the CDR3 reads CASTRDSYNEQFF. CDR3 coding DNA: TGCGCCAGCACCCGAGACTCCTACAATGAGCAGTTCTTC.

The rearrangement links TRBV11-2 to TRBJ2-2; D gene ambiguous. Trimming pared 1 base from V and 5 bases from J, leaving 20 bases between. The CDR3 totals 18 residues. CDR1 is SGHAT, CDR2 FQNNGV, per germline. CDR3 nucleotides: TGTGCCAGCAGCTTAGGTTTCAATCGCCGGGTCTCGACCGGGGAGCTGTTTTTT. Residues: CASSLGFNRRVSTGELFF.

This clone was seen a few times. This sequence joins TRBV28 and TRBJ2-1; a weak D match, TRBD2 (5 bases). Germline CDR1 MDHEN, CDR2 SYDVKM. CDR3 length equals 13 residues. The V and J ends lost 5 bases and 9 bases respectively, with 14 bases between them. CDR3 in amino acids: CASSLPLVSEQFF. The CDR3 nucleotides are TGTGCCAGCAGTCTCCCACTAGTTTCTGAGCAGTTCTTC.

With respect to this clone: Sequence at one end of the junction differs from germline and may be a read error. The gene calls are TRBV7-7 and TRBJ2-2; 7 nucleotides agree with TRBD1. CDR1 is SSHAT and CDR2 is FNYEAQ in the germline V gene (reference sequence). The CDR3 runs to 15 residues. The CDR3 DNA sequence: TGTGCTAGCAGCAGCCAGGGGGATAGCACCGGGGAGCTGTTTTTT. Amino acid sequence: CASSSQGDSTGELFF.